Listed below are T cell receptor beta chains from one sample, sequenced in a study of PD-1 blockade in classical Hodgkin lymphoma. The assay was immunoSEQ multiplex PCR, and TCRdb's table has in-frame clones only and misses some. The table records roughly 90,000 clones, 75% to 85% of them present only once. The sample was peripheral blood mononuclear cells (PBMCs), taken before the fourth cycle of nivolumab. These TCRs come from a human donor with classical Hodgkin lymphoma. Each CDR3 is given with its conserved first and last residue. The order of the fields is CDR3 DNA, CDR3 protein, J gene, D gene, V gene, clone size. The D gene is left open where the match is weak. Part of the rows lack a size; the others show once, few, many or a class for expanded clones.

CDR3nt: TGTGCCAGCAGCTTATTTGACGCCTCAGAGACCCAGTACTTC; CDR3aa: CASSLFDASETQYF; j_gene: TRBJ2-5; d_gene: .; v_gene: TRBV5-8; abundance: .
CDR3nt: TGTGCCTGGACGGTCGGCTTCAACACTGAAGCTTTCTTT; CDR3aa: CAWTVGFNTEAFF; j_gene: TRBJ1-1; d_gene: .; v_gene: TRBV30; abundance: .
CDR3nt: TGTGCCAGCAGCGATGAAGCGGGAGGGCCCCAGACCCAGTACTTC; CDR3aa: CASSDEAGGPQTQYF; j_gene: TRBJ2-5; d_gene: TRBD2; v_gene: TRBV2; abundance: .
CDR3nt: TGTGCCAGCAGTTTAGGCAGGGCCTATGGCTACACCTTC; CDR3aa: CASSLGRAYGYTF; j_gene: TRBJ1-2; d_gene: .; v_gene: TRBV28; abundance: .
CDR3nt: TGTGCCAGCAGCCTCGGACCGTATCCTCCCGGGGAGCTGTTTTTT; CDR3aa: CASSLGPYPPGELFF; j_gene: TRBJ2-2; d_gene: .; v_gene: TRBV9; abundance: .
CDR3nt: TGTGCCAGCAGTCTCCTAGGCGATCCTGAAGCTTTCTTT; CDR3aa: CASSLLGDPEAFF; j_gene: TRBJ1-1; d_gene: .; v_gene: TRBV28; abundance: once
CDR3nt: TGTGCCAGCAGCCAAGGCCCCCCTTATGGCTACACCTTC; CDR3aa: CASSQGPPYGYTF; j_gene: TRBJ1-2; d_gene: .; v_gene: TRBV14; abundance: .
CDR3nt: TGTGCCAGCAGTCCTCTAGCGGCCGGGGAGCTGTTTTTT; CDR3aa: CASSPLAAGELFF; j_gene: TRBJ2-2; d_gene: TRBD2; v_gene: TRBV2; abundance: once
CDR3nt: TGTGCCACCAGCAGAGATCCGGGATCCACAGATACGCAGTATTTT; CDR3aa: CATSRDPGSTDTQYF; j_gene: TRBJ2-3; d_gene: .; v_gene: TRBV15; abundance: once
CDR3nt: TGTGCCACTGGGAGGGGCCCCTACAATGAGCAGTTCTTC; CDR3aa: CATGRGPYNEQFF; j_gene: TRBJ2-1; d_gene: TRBD2; v_gene: TRBV6-6; abundance: .
CDR3nt: TGTGCCAGCTCACCTGGGGTTGTGAACACTGAAGCTTTCTTT; CDR3aa: CASSPGVVNTEAFF; j_gene: TRBJ1-1; d_gene: .; v_gene: TRBV18; abundance: .